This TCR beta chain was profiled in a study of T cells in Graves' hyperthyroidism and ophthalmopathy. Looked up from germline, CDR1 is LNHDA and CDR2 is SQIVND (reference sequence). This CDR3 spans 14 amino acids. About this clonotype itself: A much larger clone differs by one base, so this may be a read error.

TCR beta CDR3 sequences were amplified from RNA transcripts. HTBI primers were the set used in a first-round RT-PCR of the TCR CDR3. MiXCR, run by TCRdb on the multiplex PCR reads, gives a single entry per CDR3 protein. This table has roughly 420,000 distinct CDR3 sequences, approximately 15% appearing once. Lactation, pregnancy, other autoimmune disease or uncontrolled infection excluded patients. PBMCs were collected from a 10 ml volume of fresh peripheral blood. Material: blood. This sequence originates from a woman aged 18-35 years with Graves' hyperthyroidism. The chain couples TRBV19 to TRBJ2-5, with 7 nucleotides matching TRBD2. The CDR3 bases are TGTGCCAGTGGTATGACTAGCTACCAAGAGACCCAGTACTTC. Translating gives CASGMTSYQETQYF.